A single sample gave rise to the 21 T cell receptor beta chains below, sequenced in a study of identical twins listed by TCRdb under 2016. Library method: 5' RACE. Sequenced using an Illumina HiSeq 2000. TCRdb trimmed public reads at Q25 via fastp, called clones via MiXCR and kept in-frame beta chains. Merged by CDR3 protein, the rows form single entries marked with the most common genes and DNA. A total of 1,800,000 or so distinct CDR3 sequences appear in this sample, under 35% of them only once. Of the sample, approximately 0.29% falls within the top ten clones. The sequenced sample consisted of cord blood. The receptors were sampled from a newborn girl in good health.

V is TRBV5-1 and J is TRBJ2-2; 11 positions agree with TRBD1. Germline V gene data show CDR1 as SGHRS and CDR2 as YFSETQ. The CDR3 runs to 17 residues. Trimming removed 1 base from V and 5 bases from J; junction bases left unmatched: 7. For the CDR3, the DNA is TGCGCCAGCAGCTTGCTGTCTGGGACAGGGGGGACCGGGGAGCTGTTTTTT. Translated, it gives CASSLLSGTGGTGELFF.

This clonotype was counted ten times or more. V and J are TRBV2 and TRBJ2-7; D remains ambiguous. Germline CDR1 is SNHLY and CDR2 is FYNNEI. The CDR3 consists of 11 residues. V was shortened by 6 bases and J by 2 bases, with 5 bases between the two germline ends. The CDR3 protein is CASRRTYEQYF. The DNA for the CDR3 is TGTGCCAGCAGGCGTACCTACGAGCAGTACTTC.

This chain joins TRBV11-2 and TRBJ2-7, with 10 bases identical to TRBD2. The V gene end was trimmed by 6 bases and the J gene end by 0 bases; junction bases not matched to a gene: 11. The CDR3 consists of 17 residues. Germline assignment: CDR1 SGHAT and CDR2 FQNNGV. CDR3 nucleotide sequence: TGTGCCAGCAGGAGAGCGGGGGGGGATTCGAGCTCCTACGAGCAGTACTTC. Translation gives CASRRAGGDSSSYEQYF. The variable domain in full, completed from reference TRBV11-2 and TRBJ2-7, reads EAGVAQSPRYKIIEKRQSVAFWCNPISGHATLYWYQQILGQGPKLLIQFQNNGVVDDSQLPKDRFSAERLKGVDSTLKIQPAKLEDSAVYLCASRRAGGDSSSYEQYFGPGTRLTVT.

A few counts support this clonotype. The chain couples TRBV2 to TRBJ1-2; D ambiguous. CDR1 and CDR2 from the germline V gene are SNHLY and FYNNEI. Trimming cost V 11 bases and J 4 bases, with 11 bases left between them. CDR3 length equals 11 residues. As DNA, the CDR3 is TGTGCCGCGCGGCAGGTCTATGGCTACACCTTC. It translates to CAARQVYGYTF.

The sample holds a few counts of this clonotype. CDR3 DNA: TGCGCCAGCAGCCAAAGGGGCGACGCAGCGAACACTGAAGCTTTCTTT. This translates into CASSQRGDAANTEAFF. This chain connects TRBV4-1 to TRBJ1-1; a weak D match, TRBD1 (5 bases). Trimming cost V 2 bases and J 1 base, with 14 bases left between them. The CDR3 spans 16 residues. CDR1 and CDR2 from the germline V gene are MGHRA and YSYEKL.

The V call is TRBV7-2, the J call TRBJ2-5; D is perhaps TRBD1 or TRBD2 (5 bases each). V lost 4 bases to trimming and J lost 3 bases, with 18 bases between them. The CDR3 is made up of 16 amino acids. Germline assignment: CDR1 SGHTA and CDR2 FQGNSA. The CDR3 region has the DNA TGTGCCAGCAGCTCTACCCGGGACCTGATCAAAGAGACCCAGTACTTC. Amino acids: CASSSTRDLIKETQYF.

The V gene is TRBV4-1, the J gene TRBJ2-1, with TRBD1 identical over 9 bases. The end of the DNA is better explained by TRBJ2-7, so the J call may be wrong. Germline CDR1 reads MGHRA; CDR2 reads YSYEKL. The CDR3 covers 16 residues. The chain's CDR3 is CASSQGGQGSYNEQYF. DNA for the CDR3: TGCGCCAGCAGCCAAGGGGGACAGGGCTCCTACAATGAGCAGTACTTC.

In this sample, this clonotype turned up a few times. This chain links TRBV5-1 with TRBJ2-5; D gene ambiguous. The V gene's germline CDR1 is SGHRS and CDR2 YFSETQ. The V gene lost 2 bases and the J gene lost 0 bases, with 11 bases spanning the gap. The CDR3 covers 15 residues. CDR3 coding DNA: TGCGCCAGCAGCTTAGGTGGTCTGTACCAAGAGACCCAGTACTTC. Its translation is CASSLGGLYQETQYF. Full variable domain (remainder filled in from reference TRBV5-1 and TRBJ2-5): KAGVTQTPRYLIKTRGQQVTLSCSPISGHRSVSWYQQTPGQGLQFLFEYFSETQRNKGNFPGRFSGRQFSNSRSEMNVSTLELGDSALYLCASSLGGLYQETQYFGPGTRLLVL.

This clonotype was recorded at least ten times. The chain joins TRBV10-3 to TRBJ2-1; 8 bases are shared with TRBD1. This CDR3 region has 13 residues. Germline V gives CDR1 ENHRY, CDR2 SYGVKD. Germline trimming cut 6 bases from V and 7 bases from J; bases unmatched to any gene: 5. The CDR3 loop is CAISPDRDNEQFF. CDR3 bases: TGTGCCATCAGCCCGGACAGGGATAATGAGCAGTTCTTC.

The chain is built from TRBV28 and TRBJ2-7, with 9 positions matching TRBD2. The closer fit of TRBJ2-5 to the DNA end suggests the J call may be wrong. The CDR3 consists of 16 residues. Germline V CDR1 and CDR2: MDHEN, SYDVKM. For the CDR3, the DNA is TGTGCCAGCAGTTCCCCCATAGCGGGAGTGGCAGAGACCCAGTACTTC. Its translation is CASSSPIAGVAETQYF.

The chain combines TRBV6-5 with TRBJ2-3; TRBD1 agrees at 9 bases. The CDR3 covers 19 residues. CDR1 and CDR2 (germline): MNHEY, SVGAGI. The J segment lost 3 bases and the V segment lost 0 bases, leaving 13 bases of the junction unmatched. CDR3 in DNA: TGTGCCAGCAGTTACTCCTTTAATCCCTTTGACAGGGGGACAGATACGCAGTATTTT. It translates to CASSYSFNPFDRGTDTQYF.

This rearrangement joins TRBV13 to TRBJ2-7; D is unresolved. The V gene lost 2 bases and the J gene lost 1 base, with 9 bases spanning the gap. Germline assignment: CDR1 PRHDT and CDR2 FYEKMQ (reference sequence). The CDR3 is made up of 14 amino acids. For the CDR3, the DNA is TGTGCCAGCAGCTTATCGACCGAATCCTACGAGCAGTACTTC. This encodes CASSLSTESYEQYF. The complete variable domain, with remaining parts taken from reference TRBV13 and TRBJ2-7, reads AAGVIQSPRHLIKEKRETATLKCYPIPRHDTVYWYQQGPGQDPQFLISFYEKMQSDKGSIPDRFSAQQFSDYHSELNMSSLELGDSALYFCASSLSTESYEQYFGPGTRLTVT.

The V and J genes are TRBV5-6 and TRBJ1-6; no definite D call. The germline V gene encodes CDR1 SGHDT and CDR2 YYEEEE. The CDR3 is 16 amino acids. Trimming took off 3 bases at V and 6 bases at J, with 16 bases between the two ends. For the CDR3, the DNA is TGTGCCAGCAGCTCCGGGCAGGAGTCTGCTAATTCACCCCTCCACTTT. Protein: CASSSGQESANSPLHF. Filled out from reference TRBV5-6 and TRBJ1-6, the complete variable domain reads DAGVTQSPTHLIKTRGQQVTLRCSPKSGHDTVSWYQQALGQGPQFIFQYYEEEERQRGNFPDRFSGHQFPNYSSELNVNALLLGDSALYLCASSSGQESANSPLHFGNGTRLTVT.

This clonotype was seen more than once but under ten times. The genes are TRBV20-1 and TRBJ2-1, with 9 positions matching TRBD2. CDR1 DFQATT and CDR2 SNEGSKA come from the germline V gene (reference sequence). The J segment lost 2 bases and the V segment lost 3 bases, leaving 5 bases of the junction unmatched. This CDR3 has 15 residues. This CDR3 is CSASGGGRAYNEQFF. The CDR3 DNA sequence: TGCAGTGCTAGTGGGGGCGGGAGGGCCTACAATGAGCAGTTCTTC.

This clonotype was seen at least ten times. The J gene is TRBJ2-7, the V gene TRBV20-1; D is undetermined. Germline loops: CDR1 DFQATT, CDR2 SNEGSKA (reference sequence). This CDR3 region has 10 residues. Trimming removed 6 bases from V and 3 bases from J, with 6 bases in between. CDR3 bases: TGCAGTGCGGCCCTCTACGAGCAGTACTTC. Translation gives CSAALYEQYF.

The CDR3 DNA is TGTGCCGCCGACAGGGGTCCGGGCTACACCTTC. Translating gives CAADRGPGYTF. The chain links TRBV6-7 to TRBJ1-2; TRBD1 matches at 8 bases. TRBV6-7 is filed as an ORF, its function uncertain. The V segment lost 11 bases and the J segment 8 bases; nucleotides outside the gene matches: 7. CDR3 size: 11 residues.

This rearrangement joins TRBV6-2 or TRBV6-3 to TRBJ2-2, with 9 positions matching TRBD2. V dropped 2 bases and J dropped 2; count of bases not matched to a gene: 6. Germline V gives CDR1 MNHEY, CDR2 SVGEGT. The CDR3 loop spans 17 amino acids. The CDR3 bases are TGTGCCAGCAGTTACCCCAGCGGGAGGATTAACACCGGGGAGCTGTTTTTT. Residues: CASSYPSGRINTGELFF.

V is TRBV11-2 and J is TRBJ2-5; TRBD1 is a possible D gene (6 bases). Trimming removed 5 bases at V and 11 bases at J, with 24 bases between. Germline V lookup: CDR1 SGHAT, CDR2 FQNNGV. The length of the CDR3 is 15 residues. The CDR3 nucleotides are TGTGCCAGCAGCCTCACTATACAGGGAAGGAATGAGCAGTACTTC. It codes for CASSLTIQGRNEQYF.

A few counts support this clonotype. The rearrangement joins TRBV4-1 to TRBJ2-3; maybe TRBD1 (6 bases). Germline V gene lookup returns CDR1 MGHRA and CDR2 YSYEKL. The ends were cut back, 2 bases at V and 2 bases at J, with 20 bases in the middle. The CDR3 is 18 residues long. For the CDR3, the DNA is TGCGCCAGCAGCCAAAGGGGTGAGGGGGTCGGACTCACAGATACGCAGTATTTT. Translated, it gives CASSQRGEGVGLTDTQYF.

This clonotype was observed a single time. The CDR3 reads CASSPSSLNTEAFF. The CDR3 DNA is TGTGCCAGCAGCCCCTCCAGCCTGAACACTGAAGCTTTCTTT. The genes are TRBV28 and TRBJ1-1; D is unresolved. The germline gives CDR1 MDHEN, CDR2 SYDVKM. The CDR3 spans 14 residues. Between the trimmed V and J ends, which lost 6 bases and 0 bases, there was a span of 11 bases. The whole variable domain, remainder taken from reference TRBV28 and TRBJ1-1, is DVKVTQSSRYLVKRTGEKVFLECVQDMDHENMFWYRQDPGLGLRLIYFSYDVKMKEKGDIPEGYSVSREKKERFSLILESASTNQTSMYLCASSPSSLNTEAFFGQGTRLTVV.

The genes are TRBV5-1 and TRBJ1-4; 7 bases line up with TRBD1. The V and J ends lost 4 bases and 3 bases, in that order; junction bases with no gene match: 9. Germline CDR1 is SGHRS and CDR2 is YFSETQ. The CDR3 runs 16 residues. In DNA form, the CDR3 reads TGCGCCAGCAGCGCCGGGACAGCTCGGGCTAATGAAAAACTGTTTTTT. Its translation is CASSAGTARANEKLFF. The whole variable domain, filled in from reference TRBV5-1 and TRBJ1-4, reads KAGVTQTPRYLIKTRGQQVTLSCSPISGHRSVSWYQQTPGQGLQFLFEYFSETQRNKGNFPGRFSGRQFSNSRSEMNVSTLELGDSALYLCASSAGTARANEKLFFGSGTQLSVL.